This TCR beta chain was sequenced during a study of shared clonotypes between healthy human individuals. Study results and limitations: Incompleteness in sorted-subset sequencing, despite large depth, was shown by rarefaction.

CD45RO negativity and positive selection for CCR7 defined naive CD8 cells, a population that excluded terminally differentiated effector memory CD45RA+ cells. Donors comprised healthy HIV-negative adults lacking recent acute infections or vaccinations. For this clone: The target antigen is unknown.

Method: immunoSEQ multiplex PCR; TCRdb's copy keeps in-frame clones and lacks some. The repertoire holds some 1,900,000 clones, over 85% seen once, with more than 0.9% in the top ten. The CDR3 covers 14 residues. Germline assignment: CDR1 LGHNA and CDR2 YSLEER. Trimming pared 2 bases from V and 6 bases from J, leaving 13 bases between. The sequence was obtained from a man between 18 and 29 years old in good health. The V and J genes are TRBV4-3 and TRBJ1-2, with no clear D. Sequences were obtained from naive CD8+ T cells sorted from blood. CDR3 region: CASSQTLRPDGYTF. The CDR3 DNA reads TGCGCCAGCAGCCAAACCCTCCGGCCTGATGGCTACACCTTC.